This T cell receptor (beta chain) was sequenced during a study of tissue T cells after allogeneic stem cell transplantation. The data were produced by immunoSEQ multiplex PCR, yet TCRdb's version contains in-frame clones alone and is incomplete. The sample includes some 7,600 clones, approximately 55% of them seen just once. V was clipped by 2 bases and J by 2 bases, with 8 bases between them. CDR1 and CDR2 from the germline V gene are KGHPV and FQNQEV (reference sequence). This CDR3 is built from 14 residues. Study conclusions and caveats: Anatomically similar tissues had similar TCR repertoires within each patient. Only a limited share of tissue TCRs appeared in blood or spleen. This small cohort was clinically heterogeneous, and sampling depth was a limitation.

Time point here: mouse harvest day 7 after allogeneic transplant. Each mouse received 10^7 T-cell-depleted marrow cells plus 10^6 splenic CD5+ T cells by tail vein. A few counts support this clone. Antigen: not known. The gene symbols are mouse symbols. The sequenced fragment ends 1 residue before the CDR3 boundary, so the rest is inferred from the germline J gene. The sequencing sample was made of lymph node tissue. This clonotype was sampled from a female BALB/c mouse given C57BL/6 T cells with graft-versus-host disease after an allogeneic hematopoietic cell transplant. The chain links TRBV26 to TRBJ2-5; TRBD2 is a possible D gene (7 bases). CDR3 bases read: TGTGCCAGCAGTCTGGGGGGGCCCCAAGACACCCAGTAC. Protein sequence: CASSLGGPQDTQY. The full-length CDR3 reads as CASSLGGPQDTQYF.